The 15 T cell receptor beta chains in this list originate from one sample, sequenced in a study of shared clonotypes between healthy human individuals. Data came from immunoSEQ multiplex PCR; TCRdb stores just in-frame clones and leaves some out. The sample has around 2,100,000 clones, approximately 94% seen once. Positive CCR7 selection of CD45RO-negative cells yielded the naive CD8 cells, and terminally differentiated effector memory CD45RA+ cells were excluded. Material for sequencing was naive CD8+ T cells sorted from blood. All receptors come from a man aged 18 to 35 in good health.

Of note for this clone: The same CDR3 also results from other DNA sequences found in this sample. The chain is built from TRBV27 and TRBJ2-7; 8 bases are a match to TRBD1. Germline V lookup: CDR1 MNHEY, CDR2 SMNVEV (reference sequence). There are 14 residues in the CDR3. V lost 6 bases and J lost 5; bases outside the gene matches: 9. CDR3 in amino acids: CASSLRQGSNEQYF. The CDR3 region has the DNA TGTGCCAGCAGCCTGCGACAGGGGTCCAACGAGCAGTACTTC.

J is TRBJ2-5 and V is TRBV7-9; 7 bases are shared with TRBD1. The CDR3 covers 16 residues. CDR1 and CDR2 from the germline V gene are SEHNR and FQNEAQ (reference sequence). V lost 5 bases, J lost 5 bases, and 14 bases stayed unmatched. This CDR3 reads CASSPLNRLRGETQYF. CDR3 coding DNA: TGTGCCAGCAGCCCCTTAAATCGACTCAGGGGGGAGACCCAGTACTTC.

The chain links TRBV27 to TRBJ2-7; 7 bases match TRBD1. Germline-derived CDR1 and CDR2 are MNHEY and SMNVEV (reference sequence). V lost 6 bases and J lost 4; bases outside the gene matches: 9. The CDR3 sequence is 14 residues long. CDR3 in DNA: TGTGCCAGCAGCCCGGGACAGAGGATTTACGAGCAGTACTTC. Protein: CASSPGQRIYEQYF.

The DNA for the CDR3 is TGTGCCAGTAGTATATCGACAGCCAGCAATCAGCCCCAGCATTTT. Its protein is CASSISTASNQPQHF. V gene TRBV19 combines with J gene TRBJ1-5, with a possible D match to TRBD1 (5 bases). The CDR3 is 15 amino acids. V dropped 2 bases and J dropped 1 base, with 9 bases sitting between them. Germline V CDR1 and CDR2: LNHDA, SQIVND (reference sequence).

On this clone: A much larger clone lies one base from this, so it may be a read error. The identical CDR3 is also encoded by other nucleotide sequences in the sample. This chain links TRBV4-3 with TRBJ2-7; D not certain. The CDR3 is 13 amino acids. Looked up from germline, CDR1 is LGHNA and CDR2 is YSLEER. Trimming took 2 bases from V and 2 from J, leaving 7 bases between them. The CDR3 nucleotides read TGCGCCAGCAGCCAATCTAGGACCTACGAGCAGTACTTC. Protein sequence: CASSQSRTYEQYF.

This chain joins TRBV27 and TRBJ1-2; 8 bases agree with TRBD1. CDR3 size: 14 residues. Looked up from germline, CDR1 is MNHEY and CDR2 is SMNVEV (reference sequence). The J segment lost 10 bases and the V segment lost 5 bases, leaving 12 bases of the junction unmatched. CDR3 sequence: CASSGGMTGELYTF. The DNA for the CDR3 is TGTGCCAGCAGTGGCGGCATGACAGGGGAGCTCTACACCTTC.

The rearrangement joins TRBV5-4 to TRBJ2-5, with 11 bases identical to TRBD1. This CDR3 is 15 amino acids long. Germline values: CDR1 SGHNT, CDR2 YYREEE (reference sequence). The V segment lost 3 bases and the J segment 4 bases; nucleotides outside the gene matches: 5. CDR3 DNA sequence: TGTGCCAGCAGCTGGACAGGGGGCGGGGGAGAGACCCAGTACTTC. Amino acids: CASSWTGGGGETQYF.

Here the CDR3 reads CASSPTHGELRYEQYF. The CDR3 region has the DNA TGTGCCAGCAGCCCGACCCATGGGGAATTACGCTACGAGCAGTACTTC. This sequence joins TRBV11-2 and TRBJ2-7; D gene ambiguous. Germline V gene lookup returns CDR1 SGHAT and CDR2 FQNNGV. Trimming pared 5 bases from V and 3 bases from J, leaving 20 bases between. This CDR3 spans 16 amino acids.

The chain recombines TRBV4-3 with TRBJ2-7, with a weak D call TRBD1 (6 bases). Germline assignment: CDR1 LGHNA and CDR2 YSLEER. The CDR3 runs to 15 residues. The germline V and J ends were trimmed by 4 bases and 5 bases, with 18 bases remaining between them. CDR3 amino acids: CASSRTYQGSHEQYF. The CDR3, as DNA: TGCGCCAGCAGCCGTACGTATCAGGGGTCCCACGAGCAGTACTTC.

The chain uses TRBV6-5 and TRBJ2-3; 8 bases agree with TRBD1. Germline V gene sequence: CDR1 MNHEY, CDR2 SVGAGI. The V and J ends lost 5 bases and 2 bases, in that order; junction bases with no gene match: 6. The CDR3 is 15 residues long. CDR3 DNA: TGTGCCAGCAGTGTGACAGGGGAACTCACAGATACGCAGTATTTT. It translates to CASSVTGELTDTQYF.

The chain links TRBV6-1 to TRBJ2-3; D remains unclear. Germline values: CDR1 MNHNS, CDR2 SASEGT. The CDR3 runs to 15 residues. V was trimmed by 6 bases and J by 2 bases, leaving 15 bases between them. The CDR3: CASSALKAATDTQYF. CDR3 nucleotides: TGTGCCAGCAGCGCCTTAAAGGCCGCCACAGATACGCAGTATTTT.

This clone was observed once. The sample has other DNA sequences that encode this CDR3 too. The genes are TRBV5-6 and TRBJ1-5, with D unclear. The CDR3 length is 13 residues. The germline CDR1 and CDR2 sequences are SGHDT and YYEEEE. The V end was cut by 4 bases, the J end by 0 bases, with 5 bases between. The CDR3 bases are TGTGCCAGCAGCCTCGATAGCAATCAGCCCCAGCATTTT. Amino acids: CASSLDSNQPQHF.

In this sample, this clone turned up once. The chain joins TRBV6-5 to TRBJ2-7; possibly TRBD2 for D (5 bases). Germline V lookup: CDR1 MNHEY, CDR2 SVGAGI. The V end was cut by 5 bases, the J end by 3 bases, with 14 bases between. The CDR3 is made up of 14 amino acids. The CDR3 DNA is TGTGCCAGCAGTCCAAGTGGAGGTGGCTACGAGCAGTACTTC. It encodes CASSPSGGGYEQYF.

Concerning this clone: Other DNA sequences in the sample encode the same CDR3. The V call is TRBV10-2, the J call TRBJ2-7; D gene ambiguous. CDR1 and CDR2 from the germline V gene are WSHSY and SAAADI. The CDR3 spans 13 residues. V dropped 2 bases and J dropped 0 bases, with 5 bases sitting between them. CDR3 nucleotide sequence: TGCGCCAGCAGTGAGGGCCTCTCCTACGAGCAGTACTTC. It yields the protein CASSEGLSYEQYF.

This chain uses TRBV7-8 with TRBJ2-7; 8 positions match TRBD2. Losses at the gene ends were 1 base for V and 4 bases for J; bases not matched to a gene: 9. The length of the CDR3 is 16 residues. The germline CDR1 and CDR2 sequences are SGHVS and FQNEAQ. CDR3 in DNA: TGTGCCAGCAGCTTAGAGGGAGCTAGCGGGCCTTACGAGCAGTACTTC. Translating gives CASSLEGASGPYEQYF.